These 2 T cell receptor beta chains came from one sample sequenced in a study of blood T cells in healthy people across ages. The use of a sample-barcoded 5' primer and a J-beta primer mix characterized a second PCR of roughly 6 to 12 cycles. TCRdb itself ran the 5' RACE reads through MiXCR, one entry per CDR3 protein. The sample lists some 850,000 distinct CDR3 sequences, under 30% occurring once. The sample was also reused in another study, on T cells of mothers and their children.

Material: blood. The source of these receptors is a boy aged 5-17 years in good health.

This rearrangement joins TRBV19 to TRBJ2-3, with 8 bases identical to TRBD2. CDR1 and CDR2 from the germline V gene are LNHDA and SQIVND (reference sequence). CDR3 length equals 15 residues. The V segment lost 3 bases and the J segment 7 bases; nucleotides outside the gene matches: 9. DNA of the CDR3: TGTGCCAGTAGTATGGGTTTAGCGGGATCACATACGCAGTATTTT. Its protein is CASSMGLAGSHTQYF.

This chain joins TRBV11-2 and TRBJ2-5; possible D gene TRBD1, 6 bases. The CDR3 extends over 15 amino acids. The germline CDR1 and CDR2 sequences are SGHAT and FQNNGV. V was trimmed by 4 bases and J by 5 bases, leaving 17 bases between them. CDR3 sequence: CASSWRTARRETQYF. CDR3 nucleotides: TGTGCCAGCAGCTGGAGGACAGCGAGGCGGGAGACCCAGTACTTC.